The rows below give T cell receptor beta chains drawn from one sample of a study of control samples from healthy donors and cancer patients. Sequencing used immunoSEQ multiplex PCR; TCRdb keeps in-frame clones, though not all of them. The repertoire holds around 100,000 clones, about 88% seen once, with around an eighth in the top ten. Material: blood. All receptors derive from a woman between 65 and 79 years old in good health. Each CDR3 is given with its conserved first and last residue. The D gene is left open where the match is weak. A clone size is listed for some rows: how often the clone was seen (once, few, many), or a class if it is expanded.

clone_size j_call v_call d_call cdr3_aa cdr3_nt
. TRBJ1-3 TRBV7-2 . CASSRPRAGNTIYF TGTGCCAGCAGCCGCCCTAGGGCTGGAAACACCATATATTTT
. TRBJ1-2 TRBV3-1/TRBV3-2 . CASSTRSGTQKGHTF TGTGCCAGCAGCACCCGATCCGGGACCCAGAAGGGTCACACCTTC
. TRBJ2-3 TRBV9 TRBD1 CASSPGGATDTQYF TGTGCCAGCAGCCCAGGGGGAGCGACAGATACGCAGTATTTT
few TRBJ1-2 TRBV3-1/TRBV3-2 . CASSQVGGLYGYTF TGTGCCAGCAGCCAAGTAGGGGGACTCTATGGCTACACCTTC
. TRBJ1-1 TRBV19 TRBD1 CASSPTGSTEAFF TGTGCCAGTAGCCCGACAGGGAGCACTGAAGCTTTCTTT
. TRBJ2-1 TRBV25-1 . CASSEYGRNNALF TGTGCCAGCAGTGAATACGGCAGGAACAACGCCCTCTTC
. TRBJ2-1 TRBV3-1/TRBV3-2 . CASRGYNEQFF TGTGCCAGCCGCGGCTACAATGAGCAGTTCTTC
. TRBJ1-2 TRBV5-1 . CASSLEGRHRVDGYTF TGCGCCAGCAGCTTGGAAGGCCGACACAGGGTGGATGGCTACACCTTC
. TRBJ1-2 TRBV5-1 . CASSATITGSITF TGCGCCAGCAGCGCTACGATCACAGGGAGCATCACCTTC
. TRBJ1-2 TRBV15 . CATSPDRNYGYTF TGTGCCACCAGCCCGGACAGAAACTATGGCTACACCTTC
. TRBJ2-7 TRBV13 . CASRLGRGRGEQYF TGTGCCAGCAGGTTAGGCCGGGGGAGAGGCGAGCAGTACTTC
. TRBJ2-7 TRBV3-1/TRBV3-2 TRBD2 CASSNKPQRLAAIYEQYF TGTGCCAGTTCCAACAAACCCCAAAGACTAGCGGCAATCTACGAGCAGTACTTC
. TRBJ1-2 TRBV5-6 . CASSFRTEGNSGYTF TGTGCCAGCAGCTTCAGGACCGAGGGGAACTCTGGCTACACCTTC
. TRBJ1-1 TRBV7-8 . CASSPPTLGNTEAFF TGTGCCAGCAGCCCACCGACACTGGGGAACACTGAAGCTTTCTTT
. TRBJ1-4 TRBV5-1 . CASSSDPNEKLFF TGCGCCAGCAGCTCAGACCCGAATGAAAAACTGTTTTTT
. TRBJ2-1 TRBV4-1 . CASSQGEYNEQFF TGCGCCAGCAGCCAAGGGGAGTACAATGAGCAGTTCTTC
. TRBJ2-5 TRBV12-3/TRBV12-4 . CASRILETQYF TGTGCCAGCAGGATTCTGGAGACCCAGTACTTC
. TRBJ2-1 TRBV4-3 . CASSQGAGTYNEQFF TGCGCCAGCAGCCAAGGTGCGGGTACCTACAATGAGCAGTTCTTC
. TRBJ1-2 TRBV15 TRBD1 CATSRDKRQGLHGYTF TGTGCCACCAGCAGAGATAAGAGACAGGGGTTGCATGGCTACACCTTC
. TRBJ1-3 TRBV5-1 . CASSFPDSGNTIYF TGCGCCAGCAGCTTTCCAGACTCTGGAAACACCATATATTTT
once TRBJ2-1 TRBV5-1 TRBD1 CASSFGQGAGNEQFF TGCGCCAGCAGCTTTGGACAGGGGGCAGGTAATGAGCAGTTCTTC
. TRBJ1-6 TRBV5-1 TRBD1 CASSPGGSLFSPLHF TGCGCCAGCAGCCCAGGGGGATCTTTGTTCTCACCCCTCCACTTT
. TRBJ1-1 TRBV29-1 . CSVEKALGTEAFF TGCAGCGTTGAAAAGGCCCTGGGCACTGAAGCTTTCTTT
. TRBJ2-5 TRBV11-2 . CASSLWETQYF TGTGCCAGCAGCCTCTGGGAGACCCAGTACTTC
. TRBJ2-5 TRBV5-1 . CASSLAGLETQYF TGCGCCAGCAGCTTGGCAGGGTTGGAGACCCAGTACTTC
. TRBJ1-6 TRBV11-2 TRBD1 CASSFQGQNNSPLHF TGTGCCAGCAGCTTCCAGGGACAGAATAATTCACCCCTCCACTTT
. TRBJ1-5 TRBV19 . CASTPGTGGGPQHF TGTGCCAGTACCCCAGGGACGGGAGGTGGGCCCCAGCATTTT
. TRBJ2-3 TRBV9 . CASSEPAKLDTQYF TGTGCCAGCAGCGAACCGGCTAAACTAGATACGCAGTATTTT
. TRBJ1-4 TRBV6-2/TRBV6-3 . CASSPDREEWEKLFF TGTGCCAGCAGCCCCGACCGGGAGGAATGGGAAAAACTGTTTTTT
. TRBJ2-2 TRBV28 TRBD1 CAALRTGNTGELFF TGTGCCGCCTTGAGGACAGGGAACACCGGGGAGCTGTTTTTT
. TRBJ1-1 TRBV9 . CASRPAGTSNTEAFF TGTGCCAGCAGGCCCGCCGGGACATCTAACACTGAAGCTTTCTTT
. TRBJ1-6 TRBV7-9 TRBD1 CASSTGTGTNSPLHF TGTGCCAGCAGCACCGGGACAGGGACAAATTCACCCCTCCACTTT
. TRBJ2-1 TRBV7-2 . CASSLDAASYNEQFF TGTGCCAGCAGCTTAGACGCGGCCTCCTACAATGAGCAGTTCTTC
few TRBJ1-1 TRBV20-1 . CSASGVGQNTEAFF TGCAGTGCTAGTGGAGTTGGGCAGAACACTGAAGCTTTCTTT
. TRBJ2-5 TRBV3-1/TRBV3-2 . CASSQDLGTQYF TGTGCCAGCAGCCAAGATCTGGGGACCCAGTACTTC
. TRBJ1-6 TRBV5-6 . CASSSRSGNSPLHF TGTGCCAGCAGCTCCAGGTCTGGGAATTCACCCCTCCACTTT
once TRBJ2-7 TRBV6-6 . CASSRALYEQYF TGTGCCAGCAGTAGGGCCCTTTACGAGCAGTACTTC
. TRBJ2-2 TRBV6-5 TRBD1 CASSYSQGAAGELFF TGTGCCAGCAGTTATTCACAGGGGGCGGCAGGGGAGCTGTTTTTT
. TRBJ1-1 TRBV5-1 . CASSPRTVNTEAFF TGCGCCAGCAGCCCCCGGACGGTGAACACTGAAGCTTTCTTT
. TRBJ1-1 TRBV18 . CASSPLEGYTEAFF TGTGCCAGCTCACCCCTAGAGGGGTACACTGAAGCTTTCTTT
. TRBJ2-2 TRBV19 . CASSIDRNTGELFF TGTGCCAGTAGTATTGACAGGAACACCGGGGAGCTGTTTTTT
. TRBJ1-4 TRBV6-4 . CASSDLAGREEGRANEKLFF TGTGCCAGCAGTGACCTCGCAGGCAGGGAAGAGGGTAGGGCTAATGAAAAACTGTTTTTT
. TRBJ2-1 TRBV5-1 TRBD1 CASRKETGGYNEQFF TGCGCCAGCAGAAAGGAGACAGGGGGATACAATGAGCAGTTCTTC
few TRBJ2-1 TRBV19 . CASRSKQLKGGEQFF TGTGCCAGTCGGAGCAAACAACTGAAGGGGGGTGAGCAGTTCTTC
. TRBJ2-1 TRBV5-4 . CASSLNPPTGRSSYNEQFF TGTGCCAGCAGCCTAAATCCACCCACAGGGAGAAGCTCCTACAATGAGCAGTTCTTC